This TCR beta chain appears in the sequencing data of a study of neurological immune-mediated disorders. The cDNA was generated through 5'RACE incorporating 10-nucleotide random UMIs. The output of every sequencing run exceeded 170 million TCR-beta sequences, derived from 15-18 subjects. TCRdb re-derived calls from the 5' RACE reads in MiXCR, one entry per CDR3 protein. The table lists more than 45,000 distinct CDR3 sequences, approximately 10% of them singletons, with 21% in the top ten. Germline V gene lookup returns CDR1 SGHRS and CDR2 YFSETQ. The ends lost 6 bases at V and 6 bases at J; junction bases unmatched: 9. This CDR3 region has 13 residues. Unsorted libraries were derived from 2 million PBMCs stored at -80 C. This clonotype appeared many times.

V is TRBV5-1 and J is TRBJ2-7, with TRBD2 matching over 7 bases. The source is a woman aged 40 to 50 with HTLV-1-associated myelopathy (HAM/TSP). The sequenced sample consisted of PBMCs. The CDR3, as DNA: TGCGCCAGCAACTGGGGGTCGGGGGGCGAGCAGTACTTC. Protein sequence: CASNWGSGGEQYF.